This T cell receptor (beta chain) emerged from a study of Graves' ophthalmopathy and Graves' hyperthyroidism. For donors with ophthalmopathy, the disease showed moderate-to-severe activity, reached CAS ≥3 and NOSPECS ≥4, and had lasted under 3 months. CDR3 regions of TCR beta were amplified from RNA transcripts. Amplification began with first-round RT-PCR using HTBI primers, then second-round multiplex PCR was performed. TCRdb called the multiplex PCR reads again in MiXCR, with one record for every CDR3 protein. The table lists about 640,000 distinct CDR3 sequences, roughly 41% of them singletons. Sample share makes this clonotype medium-sized. Its antigen is not known. Germline V gene lookup returns CDR1 MGHDK and CDR2 SYGVNS. Trimming removed 7 bases at V and 3 bases at J, with 7 bases between. The CDR3 is made up of 13 amino acids. Study-level results: Built on 13 signatures, a model told ophthalmopathy apart from stable hyperthyroidism with 85% to 90% sensitivity and roughly 80% specificity.

The specimen sequenced was peripheral blood. This chain connects TRBV25-1 to TRBJ1-6, with unresolved D. The sequence derives from an adult man with Graves' ophthalmopathy. In DNA, the CDR3 is TGTGCCAGCACGAATGGCTATAATTCACCCCTCCACTTT. Amino acid sequence: CASTNGYNSPLHF.